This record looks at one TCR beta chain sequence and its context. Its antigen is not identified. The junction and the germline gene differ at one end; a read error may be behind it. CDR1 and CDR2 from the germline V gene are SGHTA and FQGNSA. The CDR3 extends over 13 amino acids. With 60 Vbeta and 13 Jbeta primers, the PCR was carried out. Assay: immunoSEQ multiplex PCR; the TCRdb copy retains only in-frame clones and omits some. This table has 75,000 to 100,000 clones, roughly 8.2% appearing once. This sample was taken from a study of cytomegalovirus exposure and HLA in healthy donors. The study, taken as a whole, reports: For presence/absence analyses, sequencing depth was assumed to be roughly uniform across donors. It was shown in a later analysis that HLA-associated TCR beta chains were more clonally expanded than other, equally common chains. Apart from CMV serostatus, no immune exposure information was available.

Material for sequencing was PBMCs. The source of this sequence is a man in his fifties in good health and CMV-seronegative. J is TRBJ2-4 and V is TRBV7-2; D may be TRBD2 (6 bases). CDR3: CASSLAVVEERVF. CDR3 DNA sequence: TGTGCCAGCAGCTTAGCCGTCGTAGAAGAGCGGGTCTTC.